The sequence of this T cell receptor beta chain was determined in a study of beta chain features in type 1 diabetes. Isolated RNA was reverse transcribed in full, so expressed TCRB transcripts were sequenced. Only in-frame clones appear in the TCRdb table, and some are missing; sequencing was by immunoSEQ multiplex PCR. The table includes 150,000 to 200,000 clones, roughly 9.1% detected once. Germline assignment: CDR1 GTSNPN and CDR2 SVGIG (reference sequence). The V and J ends lost 4 bases and 15 bases respectively, with 19 bases between them. The CDR3 contains 12 residues. The sequenced sample consisted of central memory CD4+ T cells from blood. This receptor was identified in a woman between 18 and 30 years old in good health. The genes are TRBV30 and TRBJ2-1; a possible D gene is TRBD1 (6 bases). Here the CDR3 reads CAWKKPTGRPFF. Here the CDR3 DNA reads TGTGCCTGGAAAAAGCCGACAGGCCGGCCGTTCTTC.